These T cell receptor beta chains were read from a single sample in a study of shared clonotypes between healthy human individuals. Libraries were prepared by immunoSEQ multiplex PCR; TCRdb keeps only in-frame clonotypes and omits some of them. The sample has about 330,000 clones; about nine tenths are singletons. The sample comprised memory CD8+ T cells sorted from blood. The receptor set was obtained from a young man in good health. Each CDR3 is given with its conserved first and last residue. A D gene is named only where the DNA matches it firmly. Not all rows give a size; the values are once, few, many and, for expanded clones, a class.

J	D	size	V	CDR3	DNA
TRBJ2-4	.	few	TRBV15	CATSRVGNIQYF	TGTGCCACCAGCAGAGTAGGGAACATTCAGTACTTC
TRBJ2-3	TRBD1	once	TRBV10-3	CAISQRQGGSTDTQYF	TGTGCCATCAGTCAAAGACAGGGTGGGAGCACAGATACGCAGTATTTT
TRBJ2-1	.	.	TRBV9	CASGEGETYNEQFF	TGTGCCAGCGGAGAGGGGGAAACCTACAATGAGCAGTTCTTC
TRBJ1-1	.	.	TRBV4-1	CASSLDMEWTEAFF	TGCGCCAGCAGCCTTGACATGGAATGGACTGAAGCTTTCTTT
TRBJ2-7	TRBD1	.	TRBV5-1	CASSSLLTGPAVEQYF	TGCGCCAGCAGCTCGCTTCTGACAGGGCCCGCCGTCGAGCAGTACTTC
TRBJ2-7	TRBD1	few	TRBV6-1	CASSQIGQVTYEQYF	TGTGCCAGCAGTCAAATCGGACAGGTAACCTACGAGCAGTACTTC
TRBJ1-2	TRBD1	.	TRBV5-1	CASSLDRALNYGYTF	TGCGCCAGCAGCTTAGACAGGGCCCTTAACTATGGCTACACCTTC
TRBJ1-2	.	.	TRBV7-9	CASSRSPRNYGYTF	TGTGCCAGCAGTCGATCCCCAAGAAACTATGGCTACACCTTC
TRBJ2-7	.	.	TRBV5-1	CASSSARGHPYEQYF	TGCGCCAGCAGCTCGGCCAGGGGTCATCCCTACGAGCAGTACTTC
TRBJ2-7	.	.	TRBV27	CASSLWGTYEQYF	TGTGCCAGCAGTTTGTGGGGAACCTACGAGCAGTACTTC
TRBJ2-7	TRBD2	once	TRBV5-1	CASSLWTSGSYGEQYF	TGCGCCAGCAGCCTTTGGACTAGCGGGAGTTATGGCGAGCAGTACTTC
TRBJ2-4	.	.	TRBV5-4	CASSFEARLAKNIQYF	TGTGCCAGCAGCTTTGAGGCGAGGCTAGCCAAAAACATTCAGTACTTC
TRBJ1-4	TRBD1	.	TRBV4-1	CASSDAGTGEVSDEKLFF	TGCGCCAGCAGCGACGCCGGGACAGGGGAAGTGTCTGATGAAAAACTGTTTTTT
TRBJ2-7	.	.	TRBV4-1	CASSHTSSDSSYEQYF	TGCGCCAGCAGCCACACTTCCTCAGACAGCTCCTACGAGCAGTACTTC
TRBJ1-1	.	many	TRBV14	CASSQGGASSFNTEAFF	TGTGCCAGCAGCCAAGGGGGGGCTTCCTCCTTCAACACTGAAGCTTTCTTT
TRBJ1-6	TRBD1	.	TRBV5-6	CASSLDGTGHSPLHF	TGTGCCAGCAGCTTGGACGGGACAGGCCATTCACCCCTCCACTTT
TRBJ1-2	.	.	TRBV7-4	CASSLNGTHGYTF	TGTGCCAGCAGCTTGAACGGGACCCATGGCTACACCTTC
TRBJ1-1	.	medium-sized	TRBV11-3	CASSQDSGNTEAFF	TGTGCCAGCAGCCAAGACAGCGGGAACACTGAAGCTTTCTTT
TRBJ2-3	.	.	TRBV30	CAWSVLADTQYF	TGTGCCTGGAGTGTACTGGCAGATACGCAGTATTTT
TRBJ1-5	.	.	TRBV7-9	CASSAGQTSFNQPQHF	TGTGCCAGCAGCGCCGGACAGACGAGTTTCAATCAGCCCCAGCATTTT
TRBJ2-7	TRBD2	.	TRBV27	CASTELRGVGEQYF	TGTGCCAGCACCGAATTACGGGGGGTAGGCGAGCAGTACTTC
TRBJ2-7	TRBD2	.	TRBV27	CASSLARGGYEQYF	TGTGCCAGCAGTTTGGCCCGCGGGGGCTACGAGCAGTACTTC
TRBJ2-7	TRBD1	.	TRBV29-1	CSAVQGAYEQYF	TGCAGCGCTGTACAGGGGGCCTACGAGCAGTACTTC
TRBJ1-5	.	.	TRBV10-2	CASSAGNWGSNQPQHF	TGCGCCAGCAGTGCGGGGAATTGGGGGAGCAATCAGCCCCAGCATTTT
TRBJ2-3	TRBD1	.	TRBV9	CASSLEHGTGGPDTQYF	TGTGCCAGCAGCCTAGAACACGGGACAGGGGGACCAGATACGCAGTATTTT
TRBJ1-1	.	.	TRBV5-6	CASSLTTEAFF	TGTGCCAGCAGCTTGACCACTGAAGCTTTCTTT
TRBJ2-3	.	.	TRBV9	CASSPGPLISTDTQYF	TGTGCCAGCAGCCCGGGACCGCTGATTAGCACAGATACGCAGTATTTT
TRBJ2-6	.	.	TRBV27	CASSSGANVLTF	TGTGCCAGCAGCTCTGGGGCCAACGTCCTGACTTTC
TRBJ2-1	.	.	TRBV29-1	CSVVGGNEQFF	TGCAGCGTTGTTGGGGGGAATGAGCAGTTCTTC
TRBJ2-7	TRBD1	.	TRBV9	CASSAQLGQLIHEQYF	TGTGCCAGCAGCGCCCAATTGGGACAGCTGATCCACGAGCAGTACTTC
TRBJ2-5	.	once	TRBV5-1	CASSLAVVRVETQYF	TGCGCCAGCAGCTTGGCTGTGGTTCGGGTAGAGACCCAGTACTTC
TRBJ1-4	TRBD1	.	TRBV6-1	CASSEHRGANEKLFF	TGTGCCAGCAGTGAACACAGGGGTGCTAATGAAAAACTGTTTTTT
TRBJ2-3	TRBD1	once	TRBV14	CASSQTGSTDTQYF	TGTGCCAGCAGCCAGACAGGGAGCACAGATACGCAGTATTTT
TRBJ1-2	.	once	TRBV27	CASSFIGGIGYGYTF	TGTGCCAGCAGTTTTATCGGGGGGATTGGTTATGGCTACACCTTC
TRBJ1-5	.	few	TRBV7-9	CASSPGFQPQHF	TGTGCCAGCAGCCCAGGGTTTCAGCCCCAGCATTTT
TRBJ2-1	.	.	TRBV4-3	CASSQGTVFYNEQFF	TGCGCCAGCAGCCAAGGGACAGTATTTTACAATGAGCAGTTCTTC
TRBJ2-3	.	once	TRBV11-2	CASSLAASYTQYF	TGTGCCAGCAGCTTAGCTGCCAGTTATACGCAGTATTTT
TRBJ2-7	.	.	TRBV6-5	CASSYSIGEQYF	TGTGCCAGCAGTTACTCGATCGGGGAGCAGTACTTC
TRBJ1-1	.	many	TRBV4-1	CASSQEEQGTEAFF	TGCGCCAGCAGCCAAGAGGAGCAGGGCACTGAAGCTTTCTTT
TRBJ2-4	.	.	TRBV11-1	CASSELGQGIQYF	TGTGCCAGCAGTGAACTAGGGCAGGGCATTCAGTACTTC
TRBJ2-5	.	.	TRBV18	CASSPGPLGETQYF	TGTGCCAGCTCACCGGGCCCCCTGGGGGAGACCCAGTACTTC
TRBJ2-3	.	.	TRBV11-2	CASNEPTGRGETDTQYF	TGTGCCAGCAACGAACCTACGGGCAGGGGGGAGACAGATACGCAGTATTTT
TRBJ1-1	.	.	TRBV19	CASSISGRTEAFF	TGTGCCAGTAGTATCTCAGGGCGGACTGAAGCTTTCTTT
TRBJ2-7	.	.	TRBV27	CASSFVGDGLYEQYF	TGTGCCAGCAGTTTCGTGGGGGATGGGTTGTACGAGCAGTACTTC
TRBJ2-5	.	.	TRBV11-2	CASSSRGETQYF	TGTGCCAGCAGCTCCCGTGGGGAGACCCAGTACTTC
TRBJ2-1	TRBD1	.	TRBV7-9	CASSQEGQGDEQFF	TGTGCCAGCAGCCAAGAGGGACAGGGGGATGAGCAGTTCTTC
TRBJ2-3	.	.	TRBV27	CASSLGTVFNTQYF	TGTGCCAGCAGTTTAGGGACTGTGTTCAATACGCAGTATTTT